A single T cell receptor (beta chain) is shown here with its context. Its cognate antigen is unknown. The data were taken from a study of cytomegalovirus exposure and HLA in healthy donors. The CDR3 is made up of 14 amino acids. Germline V gives CDR1 PRHDT, CDR2 FYEKMQ (reference sequence). Trimming removed 4 bases at V and 2 bases at J, with 12 bases between. Generated by immunoSEQ multiplex PCR, the TCRdb table keeps only in-frame clones and is missing some. In the table there are about 190,000 clones, roughly 82% of which are singletons. Findings and limits, study-wide: A few chains tied to CMV proved CMV antigen-specific in vitro.

While the first cohort had 600 to 750 subjects, the donors belonged to the separate validation cohort of roughly 130 subjects. The V gene is TRBV13, the J gene TRBJ2-7, with TRBD1 as a possible D gene (6 bases). The sequencing input was PBMCs. The sequence was obtained from a young man in good health and CMV-seropositive. CDR3 residues: CASSSLQGPYEQYF. The CDR3 coding sequence is TGTGCCAGCAGCTCCTTACAGGGACCCTACGAGCAGTACTTC.